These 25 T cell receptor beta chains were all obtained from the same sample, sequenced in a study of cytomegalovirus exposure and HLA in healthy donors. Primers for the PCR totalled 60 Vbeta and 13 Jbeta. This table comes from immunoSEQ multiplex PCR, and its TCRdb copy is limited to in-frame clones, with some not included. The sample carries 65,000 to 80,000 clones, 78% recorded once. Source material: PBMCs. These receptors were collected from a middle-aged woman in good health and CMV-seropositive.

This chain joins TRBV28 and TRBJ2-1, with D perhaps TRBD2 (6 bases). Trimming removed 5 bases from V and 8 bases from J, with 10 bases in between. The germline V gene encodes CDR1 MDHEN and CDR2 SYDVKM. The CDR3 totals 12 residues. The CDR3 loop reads CASSGGVDEQFF. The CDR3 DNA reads TGTGCCAGCAGTGGAGGGGTGGATGAGCAGTTCTTC.

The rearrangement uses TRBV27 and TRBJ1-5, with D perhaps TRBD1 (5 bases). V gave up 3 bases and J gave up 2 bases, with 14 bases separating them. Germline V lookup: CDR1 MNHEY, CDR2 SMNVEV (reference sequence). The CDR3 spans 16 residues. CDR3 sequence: CASSFPGLMRNQPQHF. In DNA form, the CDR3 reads TGTGCCAGCAGTTTTCCAGGGCTTATGCGCAATCAGCCCCAGCATTTT.

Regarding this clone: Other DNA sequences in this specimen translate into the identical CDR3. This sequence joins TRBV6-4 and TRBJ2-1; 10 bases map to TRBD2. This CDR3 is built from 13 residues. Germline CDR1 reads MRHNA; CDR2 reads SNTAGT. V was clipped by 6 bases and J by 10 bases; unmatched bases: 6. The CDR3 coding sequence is TGTGCCAGCAGCGCCCTGACTAGCGGGGAGCAGTTCTTC. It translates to CASSALTSGEQFF.

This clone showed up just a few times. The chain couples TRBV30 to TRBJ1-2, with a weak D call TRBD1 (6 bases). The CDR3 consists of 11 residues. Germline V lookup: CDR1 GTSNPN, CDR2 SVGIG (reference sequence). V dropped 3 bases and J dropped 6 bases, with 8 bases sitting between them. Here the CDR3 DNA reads TGTGCCTGGAGAGGGGGTGATGGCTACACCTTC. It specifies CAWRGGDGYTF.

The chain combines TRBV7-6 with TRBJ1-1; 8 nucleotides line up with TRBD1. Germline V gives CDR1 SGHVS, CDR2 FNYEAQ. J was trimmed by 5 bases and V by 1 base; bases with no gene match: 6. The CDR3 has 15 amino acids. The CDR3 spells CASSLGPRGHTEAFF. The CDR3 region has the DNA TGTGCCAGCAGCTTAGGTCCCAGGGGGCATACTGAAGCTTTCTTT.

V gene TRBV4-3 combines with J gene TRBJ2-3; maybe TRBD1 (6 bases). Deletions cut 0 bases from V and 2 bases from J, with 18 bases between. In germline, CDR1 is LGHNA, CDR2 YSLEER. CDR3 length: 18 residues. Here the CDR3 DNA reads TGCGCCAGCAGCCAAGAGGGCGGGCGCAGGGGCTACACAGATACGCAGTATTTT. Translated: CASSQEGGRRGYTDTQYF.

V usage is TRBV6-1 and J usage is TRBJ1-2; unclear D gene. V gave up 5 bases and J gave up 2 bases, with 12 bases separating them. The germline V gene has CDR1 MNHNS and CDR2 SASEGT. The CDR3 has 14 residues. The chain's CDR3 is CASSPLTGNYGYTF. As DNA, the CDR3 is TGTGCCAGCAGTCCCCTTACGGGGAACTATGGCTACACCTTC.

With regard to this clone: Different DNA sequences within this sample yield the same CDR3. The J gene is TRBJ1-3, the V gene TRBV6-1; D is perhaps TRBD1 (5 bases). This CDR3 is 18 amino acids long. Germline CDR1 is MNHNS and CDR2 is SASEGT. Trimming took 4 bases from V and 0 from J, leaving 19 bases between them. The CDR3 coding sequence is TGTGCCAGCAGTGTTTTTTGGGTTTCGACAGTCTCTGGAAACACCATATATTTT. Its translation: CASSVFWVSTVSGNTIYF.

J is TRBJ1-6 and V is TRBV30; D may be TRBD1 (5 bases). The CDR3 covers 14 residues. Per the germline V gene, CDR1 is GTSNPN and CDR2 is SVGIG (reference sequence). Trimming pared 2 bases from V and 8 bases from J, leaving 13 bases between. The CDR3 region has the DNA TGTGCCTGGAGTTCGGGGGTTTTGGATTCACCCCTCCACTTT. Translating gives CAWSSGVLDSPLHF.

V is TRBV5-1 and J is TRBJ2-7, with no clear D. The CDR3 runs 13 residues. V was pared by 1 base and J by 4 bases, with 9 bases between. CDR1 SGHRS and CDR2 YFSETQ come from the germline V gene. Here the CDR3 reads CASSLTGRYEQYF. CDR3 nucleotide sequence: TGCGCCAGCAGCTTGACCGGTCGGTACGAGCAGTACTTC.

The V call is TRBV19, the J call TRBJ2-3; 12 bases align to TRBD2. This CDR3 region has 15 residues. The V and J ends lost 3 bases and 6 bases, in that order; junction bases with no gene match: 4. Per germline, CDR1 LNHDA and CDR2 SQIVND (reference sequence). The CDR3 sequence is CASSMPSGGADTQYF. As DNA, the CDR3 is TGTGCCAGTAGTATGCCTAGCGGGGGGGCTGATACGCAGTATTTT.

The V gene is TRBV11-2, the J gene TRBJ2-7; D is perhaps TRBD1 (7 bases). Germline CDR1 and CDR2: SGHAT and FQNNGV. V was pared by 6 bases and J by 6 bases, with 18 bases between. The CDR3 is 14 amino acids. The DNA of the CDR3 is TGTGCCAGCAGTCTCCAGGGGGGCGGGTCCGAGCAGTACTTC. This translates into CASSLQGGGSEQYF.

CDR3 coding DNA: TGTGCCAGCAGTTCAGGGGGCGAGACCCAGTACTTC. Protein sequence: CASSSGGETQYF. This chain uses TRBV28 with TRBJ2-5; 8 nucleotides line up with TRBD1. There are 12 residues in the CDR3. The V gene's germline CDR1 is MDHEN and CDR2 SYDVKM. After removal of 4 bases from V and 5 bases from J, the junction contained 0 bases not matched to a gene.

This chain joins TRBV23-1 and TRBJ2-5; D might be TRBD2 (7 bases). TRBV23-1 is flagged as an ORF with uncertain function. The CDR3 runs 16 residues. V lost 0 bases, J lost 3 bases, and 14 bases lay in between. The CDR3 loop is CASSQSSKGGKETQYF. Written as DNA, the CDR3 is TGCGCCAGCAGTCAATCTTCGAAGGGGGGGAAAGAGACCCAGTACTTC.

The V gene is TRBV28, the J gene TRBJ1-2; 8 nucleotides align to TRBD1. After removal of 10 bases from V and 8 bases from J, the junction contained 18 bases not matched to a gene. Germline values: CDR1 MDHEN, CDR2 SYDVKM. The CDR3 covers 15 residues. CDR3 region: CATSPGQETYGGYTF. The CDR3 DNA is TGTGCCACGAGTCCGGGACAGGAGACCTATGGCGGCTACACCTTC.

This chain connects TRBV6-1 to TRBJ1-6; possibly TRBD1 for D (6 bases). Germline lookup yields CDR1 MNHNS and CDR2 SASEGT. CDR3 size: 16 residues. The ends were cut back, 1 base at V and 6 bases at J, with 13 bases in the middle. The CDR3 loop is CASSEVTTGSNSPLHF. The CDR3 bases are TGTGCCAGCAGTGAAGTAACAACAGGGAGTAATTCACCCCTCCACTTT.

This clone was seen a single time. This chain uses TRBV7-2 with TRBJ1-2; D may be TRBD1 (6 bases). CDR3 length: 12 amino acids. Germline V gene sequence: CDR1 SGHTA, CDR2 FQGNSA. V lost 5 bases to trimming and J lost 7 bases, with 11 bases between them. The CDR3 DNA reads TGTGCCAGCAGCCCAGGGGCGGGTGGCTACACCTTC. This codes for CASSPGAGGYTF.

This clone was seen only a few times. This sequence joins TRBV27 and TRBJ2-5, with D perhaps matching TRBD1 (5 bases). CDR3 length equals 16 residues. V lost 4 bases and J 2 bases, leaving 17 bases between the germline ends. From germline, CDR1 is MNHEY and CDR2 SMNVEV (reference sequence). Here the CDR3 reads CASSSLPRVGQETQYF. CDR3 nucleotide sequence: TGTGCCAGCAGTTCCCTCCCCAGGGTGGGACAAGAGACCCAGTACTTC.

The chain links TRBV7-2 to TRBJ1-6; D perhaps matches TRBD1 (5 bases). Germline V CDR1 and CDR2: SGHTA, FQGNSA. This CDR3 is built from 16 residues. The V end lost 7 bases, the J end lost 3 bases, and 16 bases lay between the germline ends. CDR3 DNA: TGTGCCAGCACCATACATGCGGGGGGCTATAATTCACCCCTCCACTTT. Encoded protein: CASTIHAGGYNSPLHF.

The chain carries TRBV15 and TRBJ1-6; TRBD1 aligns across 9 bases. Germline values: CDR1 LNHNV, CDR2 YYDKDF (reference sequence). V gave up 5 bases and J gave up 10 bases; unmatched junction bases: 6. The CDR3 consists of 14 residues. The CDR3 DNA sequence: TGTGCCACCAGCGGGGGGACAGGGAAGTCACCCCTCCACTTT. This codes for CATSGGTGKSPLHF.

Here the CDR3 reads CASSPARQQETQYF. The CDR3 DNA reads TGCGCCAGCAGCCCCGCGAGACAACAAGAGACCCAGTACTTC. The chain employs TRBV4-3 and TRBJ2-5; D is ambiguous. V was clipped by 4 bases and J by 2 bases, with 11 bases between them. Germline V lookup: CDR1 LGHNA, CDR2 YSLEER. This CDR3 has 14 residues.

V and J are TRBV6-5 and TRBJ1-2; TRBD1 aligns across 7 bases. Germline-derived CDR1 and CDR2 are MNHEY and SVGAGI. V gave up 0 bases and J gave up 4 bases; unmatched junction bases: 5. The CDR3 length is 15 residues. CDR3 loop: CASSYSGQDPYGYTF. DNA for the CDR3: TGTGCCAGCAGTTACTCTGGACAGGACCCCTATGGCTACACCTTC.

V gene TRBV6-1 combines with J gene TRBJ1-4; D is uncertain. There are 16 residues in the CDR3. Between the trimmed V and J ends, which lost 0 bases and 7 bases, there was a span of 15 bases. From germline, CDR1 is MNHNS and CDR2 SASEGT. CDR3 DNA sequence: TGTGCCAGCAGTGAAGCTCTCGGGCAGCGGACTGAAAAACTGTTTTTT. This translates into CASSEALGQRTEKLFF.

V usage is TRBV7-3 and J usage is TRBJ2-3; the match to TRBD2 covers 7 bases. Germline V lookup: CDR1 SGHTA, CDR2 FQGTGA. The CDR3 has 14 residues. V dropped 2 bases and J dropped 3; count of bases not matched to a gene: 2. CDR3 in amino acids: CASSLVGGTDTQYF. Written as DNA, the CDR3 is TGTGCCAGCAGCTTAGTGGGGGGGACAGATACGCAGTATTTT.

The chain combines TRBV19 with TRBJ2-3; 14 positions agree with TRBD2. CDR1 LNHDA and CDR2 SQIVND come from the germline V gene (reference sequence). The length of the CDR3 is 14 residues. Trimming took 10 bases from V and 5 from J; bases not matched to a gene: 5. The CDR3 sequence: CATLGLAGGDTQYF. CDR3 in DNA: TGTGCCACCCTCGGACTAGCGGGGGGAGATACGCAGTATTTT.